A selection of T cell receptor beta chains follows, all from one sample in a study of T-cell reconstitution after alpha-beta-depleted transplantation in children. TCRdb analysed the PCR reads with MiXCR anew, one entry per CDR3 protein. In the table there are about 500,000 distinct CDR3 sequences, 30% to 35% of which are singletons. The specimen comprised PBMCs from the stem cell graft donor, sampled from the stem cell graft. The receptor source for this set is a human donor who donated a stem cell graft to a child with aplastic anemia. Each CDR3 is given with its conserved first and last residue. Each record gives: clone size, CDR3 length, V gene, J gene, D gene, CDR3 protein, CDR3 DNA. The D gene is left open where the match is weak. For some rows the clone size is stated as once, few or many, or as a class when expanded; others skip it.

>-|14|TRBV28|TRBJ1-3|-
CASSGGVYGNTIYF
TGTGCCAGCTCGGGGGGGGTGTATGGAAACACCATATATTTT
>few|15|TRBV29-1|TRBJ2-3|-
CSSASGGGLADTQYF
TGCAGCTCCGCCTCGGGCGGAGGGTTGGCAGATACGCAGTATTTT
>-|15|TRBV18|TRBJ2-4|-
CASSPREAAKNIQYF
TGTGCCAGCTCACCACGGGAGGCAGCCAAAAACATTCAGTACTTC
>-|15|TRBV3-1|TRBJ2-5|TRBD1
CASSPDRGRMETQYF
TGTGCCAGCAGCCCGGACAGGGGACGGATGGAGACCCAGTACTTC
>-|12|TRBV20-1|TRBJ2-1|TRBD2
CSARLAGYEQFF
TGCAGTGCTAGGCTAGCGGGATATGAGCAGTTCTTC
>-|12|TRBV7-2|TRBJ2-2|-
CASSPRVGELFF
TGTGCCAGCAGCCCTCGGGTCGGGGAGCTGTTTTTT
>-|20|TRBV6-2/TRBV6-3|TRBJ2-5|TRBD2
CASSSPGTSGRPGRKETQYF
TGTGCCAGCAGTTCCCCCGGAACTAGCGGGAGGCCCGGTAGGAAAGAGACCCAGTACTTC
>-|16|TRBV20-1|TRBJ2-3|-
CSAPTHLQTSTDTQYF
TGCAGTGCCCCTACCCACCTCCAGACTAGCACAGATACGCAGTATTTT
>-|15|TRBV6-5|TRBJ2-2|TRBD2
CASKSLAGSTGELFF
TGTGCCAGCAAGTCGCTAGCGGGTTCTACCGGGGAGCTGTTTTTT
>-|16|TRBV18|TRBJ1-1|-
CASSPQTGGPSTEAFF
TGTGCCAGCTCACCACAGACTGGGGGGCCTAGCACTGAAGCTTTCTTT
>-|13|TRBV14|TRBJ1-2|-
CASNPKDSYGYTF
TGTGCCAGCAACCCTAAGGACAGCTATGGCTACACCTTC
>-|14|TRBV10-2|TRBJ1-1|-
CASLSQDRSTEAFF
TGCGCCAGCCTTAGTCAGGATCGTAGTACTGAAGCTTTCTTT
>few|14|TRBV12-3/TRBV12-4|TRBJ2-7|TRBD2
CASRGSGSWNEQYF
TGTGCCAGCAGGGGTAGCGGGAGCTGGAACGAGCAGTACTTC
>-|15|TRBV12-3/TRBV12-4|TRBJ1-3|-
CASSFFAAGGNTIYF
TGTGCCAGCAGTTTTTTCGCGGCTGGAGGAAACACCATATATTTT
>few|15|TRBV5-6|TRBJ2-1|TRBD2
CASRPLAGASHEQFF
TGTGCCAGCAGACCCCTAGCGGGAGCGAGTCATGAGCAGTTCTTC
>few|17|TRBV12-3/TRBV12-4|TRBJ2-6|-
CASSPSTGLAGANVLTF
TGTGCCAGCAGTCCTTCCACAGGGCTCGCTGGGGCCAACGTCCTGACTTTC
>-|13|TRBV7-2|TRBJ1-2|-
CASSSDTNYGYTF
TGTGCCAGCAGCTCAGACACCAACTATGGCTACACCTTC
>-|13|TRBV6-1|TRBJ1-1|-
CASSTAENTEAFF
TGTGCCAGCAGCACTGCAGAGAACACTGAAGCTTTCTTT
>-|18|TRBV6-5|TRBJ2-4|-
CASSYSIWSGGSKNIQYF
TGTGCCAGCAGTTACTCGATCTGGAGCGGCGGGTCCAAAAACATTCAGTACTTC
>few|18|TRBV5-1|TRBJ2-1|TRBD2
CASSLEGRGLANYNEQFF
TGCGCCAGCAGCTTGGAAGGGCGGGGACTAGCGAATTACAATGAGCAGTTCTTC
>-|14|TRBV6-1|TRBJ1-1|-
CASTPPRANTEAFF
TGTGCCAGCACCCCACCCCGGGCCAACACTGAAGCTTTCTTT
>few|14|TRBV2|TRBJ2-2|TRBD2
CASSRGGLNGELFF
TGTGCCAGCAGTCGGGGAGGGCTGAACGGGGAGCTGTTTTTT
>-|15|TRBV20-1|TRBJ2-1|TRBD2
CSAIPQREGYNEQFF
TGCAGTGCTATCCCCCAGCGGGAGGGTTACAATGAGCAGTTCTTC
>-|13|TRBV5-1|TRBJ2-3|-
CASSLGHQDTQYF
TGCGCCAGCAGCCTTGGACATCAGGATACGCAGTATTTT
>-|15|TRBV20-1|TRBJ1-4|TRBD1
CSARDTGQGGEKLFF
TGCAGTGCTAGAGATACCGGACAGGGAGGTGAAAAACTGTTTTTT
>-|12|TRBV30|TRBJ1-1|-
CAWSISHTEAFF
TGTGCCTGGAGTATCTCTCACACTGAAGCTTTCTTT
>-|17|TRBV11-2|TRBJ1-1|-
CASSLVARGVTSTEAFF
TGTGCCAGCAGCTTAGTTGCAAGGGGCGTAACGTCCACTGAAGCTTTCTTT